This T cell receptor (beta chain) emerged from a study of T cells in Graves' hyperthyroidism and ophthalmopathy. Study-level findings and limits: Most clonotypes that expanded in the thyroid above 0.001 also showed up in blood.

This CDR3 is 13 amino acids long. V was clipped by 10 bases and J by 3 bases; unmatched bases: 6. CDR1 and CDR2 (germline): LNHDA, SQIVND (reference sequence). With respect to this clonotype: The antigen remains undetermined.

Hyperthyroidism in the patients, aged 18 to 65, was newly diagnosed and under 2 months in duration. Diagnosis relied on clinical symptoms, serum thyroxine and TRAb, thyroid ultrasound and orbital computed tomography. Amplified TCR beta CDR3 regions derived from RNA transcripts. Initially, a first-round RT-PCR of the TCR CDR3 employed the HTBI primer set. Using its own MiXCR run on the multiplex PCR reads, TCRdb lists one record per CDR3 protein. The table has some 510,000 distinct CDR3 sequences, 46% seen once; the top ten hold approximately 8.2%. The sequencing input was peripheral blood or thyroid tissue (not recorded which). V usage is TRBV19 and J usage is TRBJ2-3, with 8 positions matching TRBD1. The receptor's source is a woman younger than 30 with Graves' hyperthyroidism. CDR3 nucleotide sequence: TGTGCCACTAGACAGGGGAGGACAGATACGCAGTATTTT. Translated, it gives CATRQGRTDTQYF.